The clone carrying this TCR beta chain was observed many times. Its antigen is unidentified. Exclusion followed for patients with uncontrolled infection, other autoimmune disease, pregnancy or lactation. The data were taken from a study of T cells in Graves' hyperthyroidism and ophthalmopathy. Findings and limits, study-wide: Most thyroid-expanded clonotypes above 0.001 were also found in blood. Stable hyperthyroidism was separated from ophthalmopathy by a model based on 13 V-J features. Before onset, ophthalmopathy was predicted by the model a median approximately 6.7 months earlier.

The V gene lost 6 bases and the J gene lost 0 bases, with 11 bases spanning the gap. The CDR3 contains 14 residues. The germline V gene has CDR1 LNHDA and CDR2 SQIVND (reference sequence). TCR beta CDR3 sequences were amplified from RNA transcripts. The primer set for the first-round RT-PCR of the TCR CDR3 was HTBI. TCRdb called the multiplex PCR reads again in MiXCR, with one record for every CDR3 protein. The sample records nearly 600,000 distinct CDR3 sequences, approximately 15% being singletons. This rearrangement joins TRBV19 to TRBJ1-2, with a weak D call TRBD1 (6 bases). Sequenced: blood. The origin of this receptor is a woman in her thirties with Graves' hyperthyroidism that later progressed to Graves' ophthalmopathy. The CDR3 here is CASRPDRTNYGYTF. In nucleotides, the CDR3 is TGTGCCAGTAGACCCGACAGGACTAACTATGGCTACACCTTC.